This paragraph covers one TCR beta chain sequence. Collection of 9.5 to 10 milliliters of peripheral blood was performed for each donor. This record belongs to a study of blood T cells in healthy people across ages. Study details: With template switching, about one barcoded beta molecule was captured per two T cells.

Primed by a sample-barcoded 5' primer and a J-beta primer mix, a second PCR proceeded for 7 to 11 cycles. Paired-end reads containing CDR3 totaled no fewer than 2.5 million for each sample. From the 5' RACE reads, TCRdb called clonotypes with MiXCR, one entry per CDR3 protein. The sample records hundreds of thousands of distinct CDR3 sequences, 40% to 50% being singletons. Germline CDR1 reads MNHEY; CDR2 reads SMNVEV (reference sequence). V lost 8 bases to trimming and J lost 6 bases, with 10 bases between them. The CDR3 extends over 11 amino acids. The TCR was taken from a man between 60 and 75 years old in good health. The sequenced material came from blood. The chain recombines TRBV27 with TRBJ1-2; tentative D call: TRBD1 (5 bases). CDR3 in DNA: TGTGCCAGCGACGGGGGGGATGGCTACACCTTC. Translation gives CASDGGDGYTF.